The T cell receptor (beta chain) described here comes from a study of immune heterogeneity within non-small cell lung tumors. Study-wide context: 4 squamous cell carcinomas, approximately 11 non-squamous carcinomas and 1 not otherwise specified made up the tumors. General study results and limits: High-frequency T-cell receptor beta clonotypes were largely distinct between individual patients. Multiple tumor sites within a patient showed recurrence of identical dominant CDR3 beta clonotypes; site-unique high-frequency clones were present as well.

This clonotype occurred a few times. Its antigen is unidentified. TCR beta CDR3 was amplified by multiplex PCR using 32 V and 13 J primers. TCRdb re-derived calls from the multiplex PCR reads in MiXCR, one entry per CDR3 protein. The sample contains approximately 15,000 distinct CDR3 sequences, about 30% of which appear only once. Template input was genomic DNA from bulk tumor (about 600 ng per sample). Widely spaced biopsies, several per primary tumor, were obtained at surgery. Curative surgical treatment was performed in patients who had newly diagnosed, untreated non-small cell lung cancer. Surgery with curative intent was being performed on the donors, who were newly diagnosed non-small cell lung cancer patients. V dropped 0 bases and J dropped 3 bases, with 13 bases sitting between them. CDR1 SGHDT and CDR2 YYEEEE come from the germline V gene. This CDR3 contains 17 residues.

The sample was lung tumor tissue. The sequence derives from a man between 40 and 49 years old with non-small cell lung cancer. V is TRBV5-6 and J is TRBJ1-6; D gene uncertain. DNA of the CDR3: TGTGCCAGCAGCTTGGGTTGGGGTTCCCACTATAATTCACCCCTCCACTTT. Translating it yields CASSLGWGSHYNSPLHF.